The clone carrying this T cell receptor beta chain was seen more than once but under ten times. The sample originates from a study of human T cells and chemical hapten exposure. Study information: Predominantly women, the patients had alopecia areata, totalis or universalis.

The V end was cut by 0 bases, the J end by 4 bases, with 10 bases between. The CDR3 runs 14 residues. Germline CDR1 reads ENHRY; CDR2 reads SYGVKD. In TCRdb, the RACE reads were re-called with MiXCR into one record per CDR3 protein. The data hold 330,000 or so distinct CDR3 sequences, with around 6% observed a single time. Time point here: patch test 2, 6 weeks after DPC sensitization. Treatment reported: therapeutic diphenylcyclopropenone sensitization with weekly scalp DPC. Those who donated were patients with alopecia, 18 to 70 years of age, and suitable for DPC. The rearrangement joins TRBV10-3 to TRBJ2-7; D is uncertain. The material sequenced was whole blood, taken in connection with sensitization to the hapten diphenylcyclopropenone (DPC). The sequence was collected from a woman younger than 35 with alopecia areata. Some clones in this sample may be carry-over from other donors' samples. The CDR3 bases are TGTGCCATCAGTGAGTCGGAAAGACCGTACGAGCAGTACTTC. Translating gives CAISESERPYEQYF.